This T cell receptor (beta chain) was captured by sequencing in a study of T cell repertoires in ileal Crohn's disease. Overall study: Biopsies of the neoterminal ileum at postoperative colonoscopy form M6 samples.

The CDR3 contains 12 residues. Unmatched junction bases numbered 8, after V lost 8 bases and J lost 8 bases. In germline, CDR1 is SNHLY, CDR2 FYNNEI. The method was immunoSEQ multiplex PCR; TCRdb's version includes in-frame clones alone and lacks a portion of them. This sample has about 11,000 clones, with 70% to 80% found just once. Study findings and constraints: Within the first postoperative year, endoscopy came at median around 7 months. All patients with clonality above 26.8% had endoscopic recurrence.

Time point in this sample: neoterminal ileum biopsy at postoperative endoscopy, about 6 months after surgery. Worth noting for this clone: Its antigen is not identified.

This rearrangement joins TRBV2 to TRBJ1-2; 7 positions match TRBD1. The sample comprised ileal tissue. The sequence derives from an adult with Crohn's disease. CDR3 loop: CASSTGRDGYTF. Here the CDR3 DNA reads TGTGCCAGCTCGACAGGGAGAGACGGCTACACCTTC. The full variable domain, its missing parts supplied by reference TRBV2 and TRBJ1-2, is EPEVTQTPSHQVTQMGQEVILRCVPISNHLYFYWYRQILGQKVEFLVSFYNNEISEKSEIFDDQFSVERPDGSNFTLKIRSTKLEDSAMYFCASSTGRDGYTFGSGTRLTVV.